This TCR beta chain was recovered during a study of Graves' ophthalmopathy and Graves' hyperthyroidism. Overall study results and limits: Stable hyperthyroidism and ophthalmopathy were told apart by a 13-signature model, which achieved roughly 90% sensitivity and around 77% specificity. With 65% to 71% sensitivity and approximately 73% specificity, the model predicted ophthalmopathy progression.

The study amplified TCR beta CDR3 regions using RNA transcripts. An opening RT-PCR round employed HTBI primers and preceded a second-round multiplex PCR. TCRdb fed the multiplex PCR reads into MiXCR, producing one record per CDR3 protein. The sample records some 380,000 distinct CDR3 sequences, 15% being singletons. The ends lost 7 bases at V and 6 bases at J; junction bases unmatched: 15. The V gene's germline CDR1 is SGHVS and CDR2 FQNEAQ. The CDR3 consists of 16 residues. Many counts were recorded for this clonotype. The target antigen is unknown. Patients newly diagnosed with hyperthyroidism, under 2 months' duration, were aged 18 to 65, the study reports. If patients had other autoimmune diseases, uncontrolled infections, pregnancy or lactation, they were excluded.

What was sequenced was peripheral blood. The TCR sequence derives from a young woman with stable Graves' hyperthyroidism. The chain joins TRBV7-8 to TRBJ1-5; TRBD1 matches 7 bases. In nucleotides, the CDR3 is TGTGCCAGCACCATAGGCGTGGGGAGGGGGCCTCAGCCCCAGCATTTT. This encodes CASTIGVGRGPQPQHF.